This is a list of T cell receptor beta chains from one sample in a study of Ad26.COV2.S vaccination and SARS-CoV-2 variants. The protocol was immunoSEQ multiplex PCR, while the TCRdb copy is restricted to in-frame clones and leaves out a portion. This table holds 300,000 to 350,000 clones, about 89% found once. Source: peripheral blood, taken in a trial of Ad26.COV2.S vaccine versus placebo. Receptors were obtained from a person aged 18-60 years who received the Ad26.COV2.S COVID-19 vaccine or a placebo. Each CDR3 is given with its conserved first and last residue. Fields, in order: V gene, CDR3 protein.

v_call: TRBV5-1
cdr3_aa: CASSLEGVSYGYTF

v_call: TRBV2
cdr3_aa: CASSAGTSVYNEQFF

v_call: TRBV2
cdr3_aa: CASSVNTNEQFF

v_call: TRBV9
cdr3_aa: CASSVATNTGELFF

v_call: TRBV11-2
cdr3_aa: CASSLDLATDTQYF

v_call: TRBV18
cdr3_aa: CASSPPGAYEQYF

v_call: TRBV6-5
cdr3_aa: CASSHNRDKTYEQYF

v_call: TRBV7-8
cdr3_aa: CASSLPLSTEAFF

v_call: TRBV2
cdr3_aa: CASSVPEQGSPLHF

v_call: TRBV13
cdr3_aa: CASSLRWAREGSPLHF

v_call: TRBV19
cdr3_aa: CASSILAGAYEQYF

v_call: TRBV7-9
cdr3_aa: CASSLWAGGHNEQFF

v_call: TRBV7-9
cdr3_aa: CASSLGLGDYGYTF

v_call: TRBV15
cdr3_aa: CATSRDGYSNQPQHF

v_call: TRBV6-2/TRBV6-3
cdr3_aa: CASSYDSGQGEAKNIQYF

v_call: TRBV15
cdr3_aa: CATSRAKTSGYNEQFF

v_call: TRBV10-3
cdr3_aa: CAISEGGTGQSYEQYF

v_call: TRBV7-2
cdr3_aa: CASSLVGGPPGELFF

v_call: TRBV3-1/TRBV3-2
cdr3_aa: CASSHDRTGRETQYF

v_call: TRBV7-2
cdr3_aa: CASSSTTGWNEQYF

v_call: TRBV19
cdr3_aa: CATARRGDTGELFF

v_call: TRBV5-1
cdr3_aa: CASSLTSGTGGETQYF

v_call: TRBV7-2
cdr3_aa: CASSLVGLDEQFF

v_call: TRBV9
cdr3_aa: CASSVGTGGGEQYF

v_call: TRBV6-1
cdr3_aa: CASSEDGTGGGGYTF

v_call: TRBV10-1
cdr3_aa: CASSEQSGANVLTF

v_call: TRBV11-3
cdr3_aa: CASSSSGRGTGELFF

v_call: TRBV19
cdr3_aa: CASSQTVTSTDTQYF

v_call: TRBV29-1
cdr3_aa: CSVEPSWEETQYF

v_call: TRBV6-5
cdr3_aa: CASSRRQERGELFF

v_call: TRBV3-1/TRBV3-2
cdr3_aa: CASSQEYVNQPQHF

v_call: TRBV7-9
cdr3_aa: CASSRESSYNSPLHF

v_call: TRBV4-2
cdr3_aa: CASSQLRGRPAGELFF

v_call: TRBV12-5
cdr3_aa: CASGSPGQGVETQYF

v_call: TRBV2
cdr3_aa: CASSDVQGDEAFF